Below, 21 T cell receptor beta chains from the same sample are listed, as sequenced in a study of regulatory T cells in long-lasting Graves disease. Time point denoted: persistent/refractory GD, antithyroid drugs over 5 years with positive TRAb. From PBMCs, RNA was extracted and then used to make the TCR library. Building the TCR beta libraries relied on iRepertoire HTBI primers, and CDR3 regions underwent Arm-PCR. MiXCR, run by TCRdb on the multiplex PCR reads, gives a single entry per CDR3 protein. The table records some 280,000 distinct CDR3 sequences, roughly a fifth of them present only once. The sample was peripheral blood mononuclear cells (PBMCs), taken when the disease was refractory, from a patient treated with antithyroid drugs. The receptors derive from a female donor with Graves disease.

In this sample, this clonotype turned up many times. CDR3 sequence (DNA): TGTGCCAGCAGCCTGGGCCCGCACACTGAAGCTTTCTTT. It yields the protein CASSLGPHTEAFF. The chain couples TRBV27 to TRBJ1-1; no reliable D call. The CDR3 contains 13 residues. V lost 6 bases, J lost 3 bases, and 11 bases lay in between. The germline V gene has CDR1 MNHEY and CDR2 SMNVEV (reference sequence).

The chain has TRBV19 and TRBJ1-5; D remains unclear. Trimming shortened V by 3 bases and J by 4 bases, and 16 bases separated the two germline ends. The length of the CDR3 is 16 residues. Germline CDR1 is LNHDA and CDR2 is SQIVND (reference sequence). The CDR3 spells CASSINARSGNQPQHF. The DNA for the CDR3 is TGTGCCAGTAGTATTAATGCCAGGAGCGGGAATCAGCCCCAGCATTTT.

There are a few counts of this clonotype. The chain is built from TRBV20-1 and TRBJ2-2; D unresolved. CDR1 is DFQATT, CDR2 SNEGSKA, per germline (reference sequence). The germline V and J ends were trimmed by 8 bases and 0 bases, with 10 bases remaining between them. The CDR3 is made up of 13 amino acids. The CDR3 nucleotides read TGCAGTTCGGACGCAACGAACACCGGGGAGCTGTTTTTT. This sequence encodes CSSDATNTGELFF.

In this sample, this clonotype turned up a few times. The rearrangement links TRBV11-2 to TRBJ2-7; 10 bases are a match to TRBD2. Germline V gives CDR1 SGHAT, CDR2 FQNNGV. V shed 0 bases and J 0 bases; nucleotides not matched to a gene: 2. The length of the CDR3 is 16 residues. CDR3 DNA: TGTGCCAGCAGCTTAGAGCTAGCGGGGGACTCCTACGAGCAGTACTTC. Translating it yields CASSLELAGDSYEQYF.

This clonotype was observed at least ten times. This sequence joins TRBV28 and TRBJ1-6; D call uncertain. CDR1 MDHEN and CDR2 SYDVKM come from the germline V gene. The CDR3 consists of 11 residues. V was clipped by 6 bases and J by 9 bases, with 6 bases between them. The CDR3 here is CASSAPSPLHF. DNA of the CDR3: TGTGCCAGCAGCGCACCTTCACCCCTCCACTTT.

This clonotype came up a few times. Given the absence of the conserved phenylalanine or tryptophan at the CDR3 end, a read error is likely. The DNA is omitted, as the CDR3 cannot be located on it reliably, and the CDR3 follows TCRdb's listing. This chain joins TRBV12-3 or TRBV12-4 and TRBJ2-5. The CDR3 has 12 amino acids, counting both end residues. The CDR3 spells CASSLICAARLG.

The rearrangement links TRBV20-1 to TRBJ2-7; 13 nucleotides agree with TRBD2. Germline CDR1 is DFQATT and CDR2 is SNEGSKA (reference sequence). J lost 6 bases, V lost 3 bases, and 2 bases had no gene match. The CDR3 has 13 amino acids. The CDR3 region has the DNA TGCAGTGCTAGGACTAGCGGGGGGTTCGAGCAGTACTTC. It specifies CSARTSGGFEQYF.

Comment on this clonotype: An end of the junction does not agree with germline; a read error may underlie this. The chain's CDR3 is CAGSYGRNNEQYF. CDR3 DNA sequence: TGTGCCGGCAGTTATGGGAGGAACAACGAGCAGTACTTC. This rearrangement joins TRBV6-2 or TRBV6-3 to TRBJ2-7, with D perhaps matching TRBD2 (6 bases). CDR3 size: 13 residues. CDR1 MNHEY and CDR2 SVGEGT come from the germline V gene.

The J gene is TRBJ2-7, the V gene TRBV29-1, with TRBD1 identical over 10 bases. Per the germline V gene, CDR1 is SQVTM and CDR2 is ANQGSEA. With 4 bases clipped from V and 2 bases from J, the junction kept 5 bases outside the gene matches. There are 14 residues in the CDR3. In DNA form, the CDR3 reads TGCAGCGTTGGGTGGGGGACAGGGGCCTACGAGCAGTACTTC. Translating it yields CSVGWGTGAYEQYF.

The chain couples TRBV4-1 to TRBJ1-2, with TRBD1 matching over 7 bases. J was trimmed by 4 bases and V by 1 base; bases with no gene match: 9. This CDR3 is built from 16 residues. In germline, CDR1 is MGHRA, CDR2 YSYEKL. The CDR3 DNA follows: TGCGCCAGCAGCCAAGGGGGGACAGCGTTTGTCTATGGCTACACCTTC. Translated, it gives CASSQGGTAFVYGYTF.

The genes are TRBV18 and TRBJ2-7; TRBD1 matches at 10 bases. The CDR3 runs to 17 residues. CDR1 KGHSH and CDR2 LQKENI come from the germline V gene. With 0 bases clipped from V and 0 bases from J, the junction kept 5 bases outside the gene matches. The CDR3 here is CASSPPLGQGHSYEQYF. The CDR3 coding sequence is TGTGCCAGCTCACCACCGTTGGGACAGGGGCACTCCTACGAGCAGTACTTC.

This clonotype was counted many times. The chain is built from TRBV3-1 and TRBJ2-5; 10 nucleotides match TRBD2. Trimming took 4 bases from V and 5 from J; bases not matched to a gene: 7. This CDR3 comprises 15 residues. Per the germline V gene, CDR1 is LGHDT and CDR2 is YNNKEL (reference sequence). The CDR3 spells CASSPPGLAYETQYF. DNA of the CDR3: TGTGCCAGCAGCCCCCCGGGACTAGCGTATGAGACCCAGTACTTC.

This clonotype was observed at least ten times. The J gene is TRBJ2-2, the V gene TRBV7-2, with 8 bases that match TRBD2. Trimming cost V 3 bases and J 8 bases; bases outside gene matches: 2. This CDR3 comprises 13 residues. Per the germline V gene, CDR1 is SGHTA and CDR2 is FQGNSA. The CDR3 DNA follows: TGTGCCAGCAGCTTCCGGGAGGGTGGGGAGCTGTTTTTT. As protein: CASSFREGGELFF. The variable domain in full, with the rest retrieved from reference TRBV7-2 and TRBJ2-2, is GAGVSQSPSNKVTEKGKDVELRCDPISGHTALYWYRQSLGQGLEFLIYFQGNSAPDKSGLPSDRFSAERTGGSVSTLTIQRTQQEDSAVYLCASSFREGGELFFGEGSRLTVL.

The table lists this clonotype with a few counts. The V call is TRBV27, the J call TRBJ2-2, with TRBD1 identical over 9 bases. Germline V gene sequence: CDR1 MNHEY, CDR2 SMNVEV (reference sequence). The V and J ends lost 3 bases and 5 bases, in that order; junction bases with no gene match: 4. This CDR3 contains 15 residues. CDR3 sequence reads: CASSFYRGRTGELFF. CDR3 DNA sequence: TGTGCCAGCAGTTTTTACAGGGGGCGAACCGGGGAGCTGTTTTTT.

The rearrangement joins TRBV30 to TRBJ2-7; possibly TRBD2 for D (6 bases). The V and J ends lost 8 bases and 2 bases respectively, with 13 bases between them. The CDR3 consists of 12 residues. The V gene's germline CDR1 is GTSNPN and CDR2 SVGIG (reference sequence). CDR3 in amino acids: CAGGLLTYEQYF. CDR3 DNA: TGTGCCGGGGGACTGTTGACCTACGAGCAGTACTTC.

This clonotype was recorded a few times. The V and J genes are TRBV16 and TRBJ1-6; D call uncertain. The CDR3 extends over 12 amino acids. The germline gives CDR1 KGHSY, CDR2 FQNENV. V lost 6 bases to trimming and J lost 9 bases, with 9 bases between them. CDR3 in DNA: TGTGCCAGCAGGCGTTATGGTTCACCCCTCCACTTT. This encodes CASRRYGSPLHF.

The DNA for the CDR3 is TGTGCCAGCAGCTTCGACTATAATTCACCCCTCCACTTT. Translating gives CASSFDYNSPLHF. J is TRBJ1-6 and V is TRBV11-3; no firm D call. Germline CDR1 SGHNT, CDR2 YENEEA. This CDR3 region has 13 residues. The V end was cut by 3 bases, the J end by 3 bases, with 3 bases between. The full variable domain, rest sourced from reference TRBV11-3 and TRBJ1-6, is EAGVVQSPRYKIIEKKQPVAFWCNPISGHNTLYWYLQNLGQGPELLIRYENEEAVDDSQLPKDRFSAERLKGVDSTLKIQPAELGDSAVYLCASSFDYNSPLHFGNGTRLTVT.

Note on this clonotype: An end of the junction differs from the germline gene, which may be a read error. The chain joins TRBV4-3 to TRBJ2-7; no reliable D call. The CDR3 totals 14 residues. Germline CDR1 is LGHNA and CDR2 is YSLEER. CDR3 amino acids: CASSQGLHSYEQYF. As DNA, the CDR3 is TGTGCCAGCAGCCAAGGCCTTCACTCCTACGAGCAGTACTTC.

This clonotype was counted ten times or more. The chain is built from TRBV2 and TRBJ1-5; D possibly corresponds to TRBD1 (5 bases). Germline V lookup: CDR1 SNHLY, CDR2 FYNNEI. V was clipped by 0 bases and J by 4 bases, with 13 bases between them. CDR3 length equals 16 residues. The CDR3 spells CASSEAHQQANQPQHF. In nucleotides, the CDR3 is TGTGCCAGCAGTGAAGCGCACCAACAGGCAAATCAGCCCCAGCATTTT.

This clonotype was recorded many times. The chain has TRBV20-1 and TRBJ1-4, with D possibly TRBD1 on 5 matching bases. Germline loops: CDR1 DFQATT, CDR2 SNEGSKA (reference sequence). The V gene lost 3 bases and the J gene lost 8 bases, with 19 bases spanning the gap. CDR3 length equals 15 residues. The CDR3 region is CSASRPGTSGEKLFF. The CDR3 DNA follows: TGCAGTGCTAGTCGCCCCGGGACCTCGGGAGAAAAACTGTTTTTT.

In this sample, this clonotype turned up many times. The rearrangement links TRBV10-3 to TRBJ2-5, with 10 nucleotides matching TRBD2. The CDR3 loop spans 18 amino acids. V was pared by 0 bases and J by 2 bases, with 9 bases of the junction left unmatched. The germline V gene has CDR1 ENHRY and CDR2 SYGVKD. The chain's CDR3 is CAISESLPSGSRQETQYF. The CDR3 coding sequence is TGTGCCATCAGTGAGTCCCTCCCTAGCGGGAGTCGACAAGAGACCCAGTACTTC.